This T cell receptor beta chain was captured in a study of T cell responses to AZD1222 COVID-19 vaccine. The analysis combined second doses at about 4 or about 12 weeks. Using immunoSEQ multiplex PCR, the repertoire was profiled, and TCRdb retains in-frame clones only, with some absent. The sample shows fewer than 100,000 clones, around nine tenths of them seen only once. Study-wide results and limits: Donor demographics were predominantly white British with a female majority; clonal diversity may be underestimated. Sampled repertoires all dated from after the peak T cell response.

The V and J ends lost 7 bases and 6 bases respectively, with 16 bases between them. CDR1 and CDR2 (germline): MNHEY, SVGAGI. The CDR3 is 14 residues long. A remark on this clone: Its antigen is not identified.

V gene TRBV6-5 combines with J gene TRBJ2-1, with D perhaps matching TRBD2 (6 bases). Sequenced here: peripheral blood, sampled 28 days after the second AZD1222 dose. The sequence came from an adult who received the AZD1222 COVID-19 vaccine. The CDR3, as DNA: TGTGCCAGCAACCCCCCCGGCGGGGTCAATGAGCAGTTCTTC. Protein: CASNPPGGVNEQFF.